The TCR beta chain described here comes from a study of blood T cells in healthy people across ages. V lost 3 bases and J lost 1, with 15 bases in between. Germline lookup yields CDR1 LNHNV and CDR2 YYDKDF (reference sequence). This CDR3 spans 16 amino acids. Together with a sample-barcoded 5' primer, a J-beta primer mix was included in a second PCR lasting about 7 to 12 cycles. Each CDR3 protein gets one entry after TCRdb re-called the 5' RACE reads with MiXCR. The data show some 800,000 distinct CDR3 sequences, roughly 25% seen once. A further study also used this sample, focusing on T cells of mothers and their children. From that second work: Samples came from a few healthy Caucasian mothers and their six children. Slightly higher overlap, not significant, was seen in related mother-child pairs than in unrelated pairs.

The sequenced material came from blood. This chain connects TRBV15 to TRBJ1-1; tentative D call: TRBD1 (5 bases). The TCR originated in a boy between 10 and 17 years old in good health. CDR3 sequence (DNA): TGTGCCACCAGCAGTTATGGTGGGGCTCCGAACACTGAAGCTTTCTTT. It is translated as CATSSYGGAPNTEAFF.